These 29 T cell receptor beta chains share one sample of origin, sequenced in a study of blood T cell repertoires in COVID-19. Some clones are missing from TCRdb's copy, which holds only in-frame ones; the method was immunoSEQ multiplex PCR. Of about 140,000 clones in the sample, about 88% were seen once. The specimen sequenced was peripheral blood. The receptors were gathered from a human donor with COVID-19, enrolled during active disease. The donor label of this sample is uncertain.

V gene TRBV10-3 combines with J gene TRBJ2-3; D gene unclear. Deletions cut 6 bases from V and 0 bases from J, with 13 bases between. Germline V lookup: CDR1 ENHRY, CDR2 SYGVKD. The CDR3 extends over 15 amino acids. The CDR3 region has the DNA TGTGCCATCAGGGGCGAAACCACTAGCACAGATACGCAGTATTTT. Encoded protein: CAIRGETTSTDTQYF.

CDR3 in DNA: TGCGCCACCTCCCGTGGGGGGGAACTTTCGGAGCAGTACTTC. This sequence encodes CATSRGGELSEQYF. This chain links TRBV10-2 with TRBJ2-7; TRBD2 aligns across 7 bases. Trimming cost V 10 bases and J 7 bases; bases outside gene matches: 16. The CDR3 loop spans 14 amino acids. Germline V gives CDR1 WSHSY, CDR2 SAAADI.

The CDR3 loop reads CAWARDPTDTQYF. CDR3 DNA sequence: TGTGCCTGGGCCAGGGATCCCACAGATACGCAGTATTTT. The chain uses TRBV30 and TRBJ2-3; TRBD1 might be the D (5 bases). The length of the CDR3 is 13 residues. From germline, CDR1 is GTSNPN and CDR2 SVGIG (reference sequence). Trimming took off 5 bases at V and 2 bases at J, with 11 bases between the two ends.

The CDR3 loop is CSVDGAVARYGYTF. The CDR3 DNA sequence: TGCAGCGTTGATGGGGCGGTTGCCCGCTATGGCTACACCTTC. The chain couples TRBV29-1 to TRBJ1-2; possible D gene TRBD1, 5 bases. Trimming left V 3 bases short and J 4 bases short, with 15 bases between. Per the germline V gene, CDR1 is SQVTM and CDR2 is ANQGSEA. CDR3 length: 14 amino acids.

Regarding this clone: This sample also contains other DNA sequences that code for the same CDR3. The V gene is TRBV7-9, the J gene TRBJ1-6; D unclear. Germline CDR1 reads SEHNR; CDR2 reads FQNEAQ (reference sequence). The CDR3 is made up of 14 amino acids. V lost 1 base, J lost 4 bases, and 5 bases lay in between. The CDR3 DNA follows: TGTGCCAGCAGCTTAGAACAATATAATTCACCCCTCCACTTT. It is translated as CASSLEQYNSPLHF.

This clone has a handful of counts. The chain joins TRBV7-6 to TRBJ2-1; 11 nucleotides match TRBD1. This CDR3 contains 14 residues. Germline lookup yields CDR1 SGHVS and CDR2 FNYEAQ. Trimming cost V 5 bases and J 7 bases; bases outside gene matches: 4. This chain's CDR3 is CASSRTGGYNEQFF. The CDR3 DNA is TGTGCCAGCAGCCGGACAGGGGGCTATAATGAGCAGTTCTTC. Together with reference TRBV7-6 and TRBJ2-1, the CDR3 gives the full variable domain: GAGVSQSPRYKVTKRGQDVALRCDPISGHVSLYWYRQALGQGPEFLTYFNYEAQQDKSGLPNDRFSAERPEGSISTLTIQRTEQRDSAMYRCASSRTGGYNEQFFGPGTRLTVL.

The J gene is TRBJ1-5, the V gene TRBV3-1 (or the pseudogene TRBV3-2); D may be TRBD1 (6 bases). Trimming took off 4 bases at V and 0 bases at J, with 13 bases between the two ends. Germline-derived CDR1 and CDR2 are LGHDT and YNNKEL (reference sequence). The CDR3 sequence is 16 residues long. Here the CDR3 reads CASSPAGGRSNQPQHF. DNA of the CDR3: TGTGCCAGCAGCCCCGCGGGGGGGCGTAGCAATCAGCCCCAGCATTTT.

The chain uses TRBV5-4 and TRBJ1-2; 10 nucleotides agree with TRBD1. The CDR3 length is 14 residues. The ends lost 3 bases at V and 5 bases at J; junction bases unmatched: 4. Germline V lookup: CDR1 SGHNT, CDR2 YYREEE (reference sequence). The CDR3 sequence is CASSYRTGGYGYTF. The CDR3 region has the DNA TGTGCCAGCAGCTACAGGACAGGGGGGTATGGCTACACCTTC. Combining the CDR3 with reference TRBV5-4 and TRBJ1-2 gives the whole variable domain ETGVTQSPTHLIKTRGQQVTLRCSSQSGHNTVSWYQQALGQGPQFIFQYYREEENGRGNFPPRFSGLQFPNYSSELNVNALELDDSALYLCASSYRTGGYGYTFGSGTRLTVV.

V gene TRBV2 combines with J gene TRBJ1-6, with 9 bases matching TRBD1. J lost 10 bases, V lost 6 bases, and 10 bases had no gene match. CDR3 length equals 15 residues. Germline V gene data show CDR1 as SNHLY and CDR2 as FYNNEI. The CDR3 loop reads CASRLRDRALSPLHF. The CDR3 nucleotides read TGTGCCAGCAGACTCCGGGACAGGGCCTTGTCACCCCTCCACTTT.

This chain links TRBV7-9 with TRBJ1-2, with a weak D call TRBD1 (6 bases). Trimming removed 1 base from V and 4 bases from J, with 13 bases in between. The CDR3 is made up of 15 amino acids. Germline-derived CDR1 and CDR2 are SEHNR and FQNEAQ (reference sequence). CDR3 sequence reads: CASSLEDRRFYGYTF. CDR3 nucleotide sequence: TGTGCCAGCAGCTTAGAAGACAGGAGGTTCTATGGCTACACCTTC.

This rearrangement joins TRBV20-1 to TRBJ2-3, with TRBD2 identical over 8 bases. The V and J ends lost 3 bases and 2 bases, in that order; junction bases with no gene match: 10. This CDR3 is built from 16 residues. Germline assignment: CDR1 DFQATT and CDR2 SNEGSKA (reference sequence). CDR3 sequence reads: CSASGSGGPPTDTQYF. The CDR3 coding sequence is TGCAGTGCTAGTGGGAGCGGGGGACCCCCCACAGATACGCAGTATTTT.

V usage is TRBV5-4 and J usage is TRBJ2-2; no clear D gene. Germline V gives CDR1 SGHNT, CDR2 YYREEE (reference sequence). Trimming stripped 4 bases from V and 4 bases from J, with 11 bases between. This CDR3 spans 14 amino acids. As DNA, the CDR3 is TGTGCCAGCAGCGACACCGTGAGCACCGGGGAGCTGTTTTTT. It yields the protein CASSDTVSTGELFF.

J is TRBJ2-1 and V is TRBV10-1; 7 bases agree with TRBD1. The CDR3 extends over 11 amino acids. With V trimmed by 7 bases and J by 7 bases, 1 base remained unmatched. Germline V gene sequence: CDR1 WNHNN, CDR2 SYGVQD (reference sequence). CDR3 in DNA: TGCGCCAGCAACAGGGGTAATGAGCAGTTCTTC. It codes for CASNRGNEQFF.

The rearrangement links TRBV2 to TRBJ1-2; TRBD1 agrees at 7 bases. This CDR3 is 12 amino acids long. The junction had 7 bases not matched to a gene; V was cut back by 11 bases and J by 4 bases. Germline-derived CDR1 and CDR2 are SNHLY and FYNNEI. The CDR3 here is CAGSRQGYGYTF. CDR3 bases: TGTGCCGGATCAAGACAGGGCTATGGCTACACCTTC.

The chain uses TRBV5-1 and TRBJ2-2, with a possible D match to TRBD1 (6 bases). This CDR3 region has 15 residues. The ends were cut back, 1 base at V and 5 bases at J, with 12 bases in the middle. Germline V lookup: CDR1 SGHRS, CDR2 YFSETQ. Here the CDR3 reads CASSLSGAKTGELFF. CDR3 DNA: TGCGCCAGCAGCTTGTCAGGGGCCAAAACCGGGGAGCTGTTTTTT.

The chain couples TRBV11-3 to TRBJ2-5, with TRBD1 identical over 7 bases. Germline CDR1 SGHNT, CDR2 YENEEA. The junction had 9 bases not matched to a gene; V was cut back by 3 bases and J by 2 bases. This CDR3 is built from 16 residues. This CDR3 is CASSFISETGQETQYF. CDR3 DNA: TGTGCCAGCAGCTTCATCTCCGAGACAGGGCAAGAGACCCAGTACTTC. Full variable domain (rest looked up from reference TRBV11-3 and TRBJ2-5): EAGVVQSPRYKIIEKKQPVAFWCNPISGHNTLYWYLQNLGQGPELLIRYENEEAVDDSQLPKDRFSAERLKGVDSTLKIQPAELGDSAVYLCASSFISETGQETQYFGPGTRLLVL.

The rearrangement links TRBV11-2 to TRBJ1-2; D may be TRBD1 (5 bases). The CDR3 has 14 residues. Germline CDR1 and CDR2: SGHAT and FQNNGV. The germline V and J ends were trimmed by 5 bases and 5 bases, with 15 bases remaining between them. The chain's CDR3 is CASSPGGEEYGYTF. Written as DNA, the CDR3 is TGTGCCAGCAGCCCCGGGGGAGAGGAATATGGCTACACCTTC.

This chain links TRBV5-1 with TRBJ1-3; 8 nucleotides match TRBD1. This CDR3 contains 15 residues. Germline assignment: CDR1 SGHRS and CDR2 YFSETQ. V lost 5 bases to trimming and J lost 0 bases; unmatched junction nucleotides: 4. The CDR3 is CASRGQAISGNTIYF. The CDR3 DNA sequence: TGCGCCAGCAGGGGACAGGCGATCTCTGGAAACACCATATATTTT.

The rearrangement links TRBV6-2 or TRBV6-3 to TRBJ1-6; no clear D. From germline, CDR1 is MNHEY and CDR2 SVGEGT. V was shortened by 5 bases and J by 6 bases, with 11 bases between the two germline ends. CDR3 length equals 14 residues. CDR3 in DNA: TGTGCCAGCAGTCCCGGGGAGGGTAATTCACCCCTCCACTTT. Its protein product is CASSPGEGNSPLHF.

The gene calls are TRBV6-5 and TRBJ2-3; D is possibly TRBD1 (5 bases). The CDR3 contains 15 residues. Looked up from germline, CDR1 is MNHEY and CDR2 is SVGAGI. V was clipped by 6 bases and J by 2 bases, with 15 bases between them. CDR3 nucleotide sequence: TGTGCCAGCAGAGAGGCACAGGCTGACACAGATACGCAGTATTTT. Translated, it gives CASREAQADTDTQYF.

The chain has TRBV28 and TRBJ1-6; the D is unclear. Germline V gives CDR1 MDHEN, CDR2 SYDVKM. The V end was cut by 2 bases, the J end by 8 bases, with 10 bases between. The CDR3 is 14 residues long. In DNA, the CDR3 is TGTGCCAGCAGTTTAAGAGGCACCGATTCACCCCTCCACTTT. The encoded protein is CASSLRGTDSPLHF.

The chain recombines TRBV18 with TRBJ2-5, with D perhaps TRBD2 (6 bases). V was shortened by 2 bases and J by 0 bases, with 7 bases between the two germline ends. The germline V gene encodes CDR1 KGHSH and CDR2 LQKENI. This CDR3 is 14 amino acids long. CDR3 sequence (DNA): TGTGCCAGCTCACCAGCGGGGTACCAAGAGACCCAGTACTTC. Translating it yields CASSPAGYQETQYF.

The V gene is TRBV13, the J gene TRBJ1-1; 7 bases align to TRBD1. Germline-derived CDR1 and CDR2 are PRHDT and FYEKMQ (reference sequence). CDR3 size: 15 residues. V lost 5 bases to trimming and J lost 4 bases; unmatched junction nucleotides: 10. The CDR3 DNA sequence: TGTGCCAGCAGCCGAACCCGACAGGGCGGCACTGAAGCTTTCTTT. Translation: CASSRTRQGGTEAFF.

In nucleotides, the CDR3 is TGTGCCAGCAGCTTATATGCGTCTGGGGCCAACGTCCTGACTTTC. Translated, it gives CASSLYASGANVLTF. The V gene is TRBV7-9, the J gene TRBJ2-6; no firm D call. V was trimmed by 2 bases and J by 1 base, leaving 6 bases between them. The CDR3 has 15 amino acids. Germline loops: CDR1 SEHNR, CDR2 FQNEAQ (reference sequence).

The chain has TRBV6-4 and TRBJ2-1; 10 nucleotides line up with TRBD1. Germline V CDR1 and CDR2: MRHNA, SNTAGT. The CDR3 runs 13 residues. Losses at the gene ends were 4 bases for V and 10 bases for J; bases not matched to a gene: 4. The CDR3 is CASSATTGGEQFF. CDR3 bases: TGTGCCAGCAGTGCAACGACAGGGGGCGAGCAGTTCTTC.

This clone was seen only once. Written as DNA, the CDR3 is TGTGCCAGCACCTCATACAGGGGGCACGGTGGCTACACCTTC. As protein: CASTSYRGHGGYTF. The chain combines TRBV2 with TRBJ1-2; 9 nucleotides align to TRBD1. V lost 7 bases and J lost 7; bases outside the gene matches: 10. The germline CDR1 and CDR2 sequences are SNHLY and FYNNEI. The CDR3 loop spans 14 amino acids.

The chain combines TRBV6-4 with TRBJ2-2, with 7 bases fitting TRBD1. The J segment lost 5 bases and the V segment lost 5 bases, leaving 5 bases of the junction unmatched. The length of the CDR3 is 14 residues. CDR1 is MRHNA and CDR2 is SNTAGT in the germline V gene. CDR3 sequence reads: CASSKDRRTGELFF. CDR3 in DNA: TGTGCCAGCAGTAAGGACAGGCGGACCGGGGAGCTGTTTTTT.

The rearrangement links TRBV2 to TRBJ2-5; D is ambiguous. The V gene's germline CDR1 is SNHLY and CDR2 FYNNEI. V gave up 6 bases and J gave up 13 bases, with 18 bases separating them. This CDR3 comprises 12 residues. In DNA form, the CDR3 reads TGTGCCAGCAGCCTCACCGGTTCCCCCTCGTACTTC. Protein: CASSLTGSPSYF.

The V and J genes are TRBV24-1 and TRBJ1-4, with TRBD1 matching 9 bases. CDR1 and CDR2 (germline): KGHDR, SFDVKD. The CDR3 has 16 amino acids. Germline trimming cut 4 bases from V and 5 bases from J; bases unmatched to any gene: 7. CDR3 protein: CATSEPGTGRNEKLFF. In DNA, the CDR3 is TGTGCCACCAGTGAACCCGGGACAGGGCGGAATGAAAAACTGTTTTTT.